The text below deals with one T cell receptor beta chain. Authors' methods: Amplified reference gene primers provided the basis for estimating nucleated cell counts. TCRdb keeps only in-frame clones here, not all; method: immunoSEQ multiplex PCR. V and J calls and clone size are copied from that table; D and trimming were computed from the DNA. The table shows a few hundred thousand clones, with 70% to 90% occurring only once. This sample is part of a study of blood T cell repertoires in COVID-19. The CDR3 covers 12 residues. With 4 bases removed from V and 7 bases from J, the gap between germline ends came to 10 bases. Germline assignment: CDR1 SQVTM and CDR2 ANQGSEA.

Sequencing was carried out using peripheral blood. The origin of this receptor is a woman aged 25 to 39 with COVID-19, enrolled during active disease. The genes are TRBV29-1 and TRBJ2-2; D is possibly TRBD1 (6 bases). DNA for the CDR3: TGCAGCGTTGTGCAGGGGATCGGGGAGCTGTTTTTT. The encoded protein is CSVVQGIGELFF.